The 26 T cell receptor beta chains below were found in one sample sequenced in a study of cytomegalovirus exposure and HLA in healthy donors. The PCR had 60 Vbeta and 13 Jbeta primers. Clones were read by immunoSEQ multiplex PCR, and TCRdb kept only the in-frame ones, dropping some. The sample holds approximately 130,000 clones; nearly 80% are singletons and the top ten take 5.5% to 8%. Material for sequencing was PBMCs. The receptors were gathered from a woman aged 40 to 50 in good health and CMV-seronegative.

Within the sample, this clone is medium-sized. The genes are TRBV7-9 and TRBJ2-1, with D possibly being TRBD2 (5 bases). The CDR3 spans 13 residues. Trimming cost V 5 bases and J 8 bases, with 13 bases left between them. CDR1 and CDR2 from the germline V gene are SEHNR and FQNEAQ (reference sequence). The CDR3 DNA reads TGTGCCAGCAGCCACCCCGAGAGGGATGAGCAGTTCTTC. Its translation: CASSHPERDEQFF.

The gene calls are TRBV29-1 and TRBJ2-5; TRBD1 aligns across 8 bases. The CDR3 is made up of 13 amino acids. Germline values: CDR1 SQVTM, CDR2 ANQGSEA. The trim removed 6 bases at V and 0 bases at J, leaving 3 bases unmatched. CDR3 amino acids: CSVDRENQETQYF. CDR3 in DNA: TGCAGCGTGGACAGGGAGAACCAAGAGACCCAGTACTTC.

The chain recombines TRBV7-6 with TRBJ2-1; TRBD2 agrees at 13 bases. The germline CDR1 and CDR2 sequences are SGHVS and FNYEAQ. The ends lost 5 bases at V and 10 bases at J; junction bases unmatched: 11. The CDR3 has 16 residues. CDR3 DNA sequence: TGTGCCAGCAGCCCGGGACTAGCGGGGTCCCTCCGCGAGCAGTTCTTC. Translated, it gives CASSPGLAGSLREQFF. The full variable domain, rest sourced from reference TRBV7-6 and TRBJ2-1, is GAGVSQSPRYKVTKRGQDVALRCDPISGHVSLYWYRQALGQGPEFLTYFNYEAQQDKSGLPNDRFSAERPEGSISTLTIQRTEQRDSAMYRCASSPGLAGSLREQFFGPGTRLTVL.

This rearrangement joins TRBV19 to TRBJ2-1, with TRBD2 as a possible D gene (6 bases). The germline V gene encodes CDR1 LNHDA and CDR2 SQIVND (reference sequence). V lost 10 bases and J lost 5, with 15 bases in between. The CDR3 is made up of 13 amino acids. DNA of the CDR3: TGTGCCAACCCCCTCGGCGGGGACAATGAGCAGTTCTTC. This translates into CANPLGGDNEQFF.

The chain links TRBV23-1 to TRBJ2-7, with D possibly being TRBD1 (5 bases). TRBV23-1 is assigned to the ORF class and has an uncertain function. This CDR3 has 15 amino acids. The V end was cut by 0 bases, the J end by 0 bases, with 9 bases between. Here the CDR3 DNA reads TGCGCCAGCAGTCAATCGGGGCAGGGCTCCTACGAGCAGTACTTC. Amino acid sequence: CASSQSGQGSYEQYF.

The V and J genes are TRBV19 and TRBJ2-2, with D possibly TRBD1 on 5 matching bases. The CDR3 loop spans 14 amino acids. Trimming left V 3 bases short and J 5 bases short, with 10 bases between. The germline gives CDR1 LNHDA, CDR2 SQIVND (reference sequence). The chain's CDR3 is CASSMGQGTGELFF. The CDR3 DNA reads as TGTGCCAGTAGTATGGGGCAGGGTACCGGGGAGCTGTTTTTT.

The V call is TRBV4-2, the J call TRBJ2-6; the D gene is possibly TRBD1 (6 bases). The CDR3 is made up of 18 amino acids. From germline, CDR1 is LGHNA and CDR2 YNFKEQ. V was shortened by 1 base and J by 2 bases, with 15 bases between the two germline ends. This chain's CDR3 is CASSQGLRSGAGANVLTF. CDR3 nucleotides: TGTGCCAGCAGCCAAGGTCTGCGGTCAGGGGCTGGGGCCAACGTCCTGACTTTC.

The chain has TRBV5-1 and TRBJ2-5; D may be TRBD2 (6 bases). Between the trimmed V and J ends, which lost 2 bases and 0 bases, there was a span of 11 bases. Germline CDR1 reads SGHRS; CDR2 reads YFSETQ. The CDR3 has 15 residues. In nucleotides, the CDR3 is TGCGCCAGCAGCTTTGGGACTGGGGACCAAGAGACCCAGTACTTC. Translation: CASSFGTGDQETQYF.

The CDR3 sequence: CASSEWRDRTDTQYF. The CDR3 DNA reads as TGTGCCAGCAGTGAGTGGCGGGACCGCACAGATACGCAGTATTTT. The chain uses TRBV2 and TRBJ2-3, with TRBD2 as a possible D gene (6 bases). The CDR3 has 15 amino acids. Germline CDR1 reads SNHLY; CDR2 reads FYNNEI. V was clipped by 3 bases and J by 1 base, with 11 bases between them.

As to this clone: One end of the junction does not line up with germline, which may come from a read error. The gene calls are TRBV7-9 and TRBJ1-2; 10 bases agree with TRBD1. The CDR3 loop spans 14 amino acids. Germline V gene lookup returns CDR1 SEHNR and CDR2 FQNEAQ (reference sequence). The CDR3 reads CSSSLGDRGQGYTF. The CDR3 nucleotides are TGTTCCAGCAGCTTAGGGGACAGGGGTCAAGGCTACACCTTC. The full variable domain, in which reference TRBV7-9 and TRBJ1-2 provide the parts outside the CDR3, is DTGVSQNPRHKITKRGQNVTFRCDPISEHNRLYWYRQTLGQGPEFLTYFQNEAQLEKSRLLSDRFSAERPKGSFSTLEIQRTEQGDSAMYLCSSSLGDRGQGYTFGSGTRLTVV.

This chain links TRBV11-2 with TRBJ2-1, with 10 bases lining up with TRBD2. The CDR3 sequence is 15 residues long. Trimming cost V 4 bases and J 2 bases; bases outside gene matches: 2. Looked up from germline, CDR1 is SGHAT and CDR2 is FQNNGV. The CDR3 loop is CASSSGTSAYNEQFF. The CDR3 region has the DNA TGTGCCAGCAGCTCCGGGACTAGCGCCTACAATGAGCAGTTCTTC.

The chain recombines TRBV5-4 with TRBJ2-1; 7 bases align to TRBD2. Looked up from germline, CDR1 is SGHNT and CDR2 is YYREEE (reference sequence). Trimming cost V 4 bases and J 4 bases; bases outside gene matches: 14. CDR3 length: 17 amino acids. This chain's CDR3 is CASSGGGAGEGYNEQFF. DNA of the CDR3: TGTGCCAGCAGCGGGGGAGGTGCGGGAGAAGGGTACAATGAGCAGTTCTTC.

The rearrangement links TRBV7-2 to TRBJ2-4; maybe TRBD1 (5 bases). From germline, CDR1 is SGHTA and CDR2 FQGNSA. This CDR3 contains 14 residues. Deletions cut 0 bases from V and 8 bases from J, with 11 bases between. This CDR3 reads CASSLASGLDIQYF. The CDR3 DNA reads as TGTGCCAGCAGCTTAGCGTCAGGGCTCGACATTCAGTACTTC.

The CDR3 reads CASSAIAGGPQFF. Written as DNA, the CDR3 is TGTGCCAGCAGCGCTATAGCGGGAGGACCGCAGTTCTTC. The chain uses TRBV6-1 and TRBJ2-1; 10 nucleotides align to TRBD2. The V gene's germline CDR1 is MNHNS and CDR2 SASEGT. V was clipped by 6 bases and J by 12 bases; unmatched bases: 8. CDR3 length equals 13 residues.

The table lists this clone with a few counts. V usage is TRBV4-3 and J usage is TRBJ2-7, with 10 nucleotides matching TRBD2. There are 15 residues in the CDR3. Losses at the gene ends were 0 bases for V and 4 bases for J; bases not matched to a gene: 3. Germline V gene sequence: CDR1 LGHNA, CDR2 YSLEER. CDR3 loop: CASSQDATSGYEQYF. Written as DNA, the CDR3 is TGCGCCAGCAGCCAAGATGCGACTAGCGGGTACGAGCAGTACTTC.

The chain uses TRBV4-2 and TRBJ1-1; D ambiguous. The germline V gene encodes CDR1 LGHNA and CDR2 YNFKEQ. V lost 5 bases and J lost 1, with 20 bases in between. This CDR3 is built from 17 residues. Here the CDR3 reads CASSLSFRGRSNTEAFF. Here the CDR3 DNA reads TGTGCCAGCAGCTTGAGCTTCCGAGGCAGATCGAACACTGAAGCTTTCTTT.

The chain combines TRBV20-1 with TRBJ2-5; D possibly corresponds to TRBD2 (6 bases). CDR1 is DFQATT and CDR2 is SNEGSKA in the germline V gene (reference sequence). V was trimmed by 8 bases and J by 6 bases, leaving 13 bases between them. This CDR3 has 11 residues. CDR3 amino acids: CSLGRGKTQYF. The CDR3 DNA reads TGCAGTCTCGGCCGCGGGAAGACCCAGTACTTC.

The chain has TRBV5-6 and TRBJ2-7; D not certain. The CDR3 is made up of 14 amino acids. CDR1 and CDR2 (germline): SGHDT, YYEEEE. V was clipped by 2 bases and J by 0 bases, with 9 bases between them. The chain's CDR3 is CASSLGGSSYEQYF. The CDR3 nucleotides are TGTGCCAGCAGCTTAGGCGGAAGCTCCTACGAGCAGTACTTC.

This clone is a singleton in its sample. CDR3 in DNA: TGCGCCAGCAGCTTCGGCGGGGAATCCTACGAGCAGTACTTC. This gives the protein CASSFGGESYEQYF. V usage is TRBV5-1 and J usage is TRBJ2-5; the D gene is possibly TRBD2 (6 bases). The J call may be in error: the DNA end matches TRBJ2-7 better. CDR1 is SGHRS and CDR2 is YFSETQ in the germline V gene. There are 14 residues in the CDR3.

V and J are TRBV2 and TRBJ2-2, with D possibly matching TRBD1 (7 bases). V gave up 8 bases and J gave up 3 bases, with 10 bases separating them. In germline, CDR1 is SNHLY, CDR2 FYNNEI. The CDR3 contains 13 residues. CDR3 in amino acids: CASRRGDTGELFF. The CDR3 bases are TGTGCCAGCCGCAGGGGGGACACCGGGGAGCTGTTTTTT.

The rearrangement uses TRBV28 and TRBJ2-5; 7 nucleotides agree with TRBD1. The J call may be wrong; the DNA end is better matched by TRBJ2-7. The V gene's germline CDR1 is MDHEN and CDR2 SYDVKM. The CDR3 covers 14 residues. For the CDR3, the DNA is TGTGCCAGCAGACCCAGGGACAGCTCCTACGAGCAGTACTTC. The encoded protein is CASRPRDSSYEQYF.

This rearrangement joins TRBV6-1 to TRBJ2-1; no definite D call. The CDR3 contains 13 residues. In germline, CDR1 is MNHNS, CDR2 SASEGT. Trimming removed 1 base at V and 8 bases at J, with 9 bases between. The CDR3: CASSEETPHEQFF. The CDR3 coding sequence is TGTGCCAGCAGTGAAGAAACTCCCCATGAGCAGTTCTTC.

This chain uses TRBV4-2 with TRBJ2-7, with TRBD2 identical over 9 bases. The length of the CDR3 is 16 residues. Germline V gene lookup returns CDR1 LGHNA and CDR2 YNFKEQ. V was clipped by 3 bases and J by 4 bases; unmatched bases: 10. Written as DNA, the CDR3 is TGTGCCAGCAGCCAGCGAGCGGGAGGCCGCCCTTACGAGCAGTACTTC. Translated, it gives CASSQRAGGRPYEQYF.

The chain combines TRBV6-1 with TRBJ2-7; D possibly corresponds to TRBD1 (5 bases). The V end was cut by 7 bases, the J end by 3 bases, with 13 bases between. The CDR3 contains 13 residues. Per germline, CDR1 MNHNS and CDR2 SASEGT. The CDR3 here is CASMDTLDYEQYF. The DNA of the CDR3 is TGTGCCAGCATGGACACCCTAGACTACGAGCAGTACTTC.

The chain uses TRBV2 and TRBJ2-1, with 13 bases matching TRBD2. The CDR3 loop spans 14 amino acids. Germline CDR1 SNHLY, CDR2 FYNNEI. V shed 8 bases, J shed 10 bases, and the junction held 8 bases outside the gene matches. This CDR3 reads CASGRGLAGREQFF. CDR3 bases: TGTGCCAGCGGCCGGGGACTAGCGGGAAGGGAGCAGTTCTTC.

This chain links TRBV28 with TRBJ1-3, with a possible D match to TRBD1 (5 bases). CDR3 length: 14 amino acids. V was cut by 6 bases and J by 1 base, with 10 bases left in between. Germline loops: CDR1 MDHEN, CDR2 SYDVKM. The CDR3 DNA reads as TGTGCCAGCAGCCCAGGGTTTTCTGGAAACACCATATATTTT. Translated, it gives CASSPGFSGNTIYF.